Listed here are 12 T cell receptor beta chains from one sample, sequenced in a study of T-cell memory formation after mild COVID-19. One entry per CDR3 protein results from TCRdb running MiXCR on the 5' RACE reads. The sample contains about 180,000 distinct CDR3 sequences, 15% to 20% of which appear only once. Sequenced input: PBMCs or a T cell subset sorted from them (not recorded which). Source of these receptors: an adult woman who had mild COVID-19 (a few samples of this study predate the infection). Cell type and time point are not known.

This clonotype came up a few times. The rearrangement links TRBV18 to TRBJ2-1; 8 nucleotides match TRBD1. Losses at the gene ends were 2 bases for V and 1 base for J; bases not matched to a gene: 4. The CDR3 totals 16 residues. From germline, CDR1 is KGHSH and CDR2 LQKENI. Here the CDR3 DNA reads TGTGCCAGCTCACCAAGTACAGGGGGATCCTACAATGAGCAGTTCTTC. It specifies CASSPSTGGSYNEQFF.

The J gene is TRBJ2-5, the V gene TRBV12-3 or TRBV12-4, with TRBD1 as a possible D gene (5 bases). Trimming removed 1 base from V and 0 bases from J, with 6 bases in between. The CDR3 extends over 14 amino acids. This CDR3 is CASSLGTHQETQYF. The CDR3 DNA sequence: TGTGCCAGCAGTTTAGGGACACACCAAGAGACCCAGTACTTC.

This chain links TRBV4-2 with TRBJ2-1; D tentatively reads TRBD1 or TRBD2 (5 bases each). The V gene's germline CDR1 is LGHNA and CDR2 YNFKEQ. V shed 0 bases and J shed 9 bases, with 9 bases lying between them. This CDR3 has 13 amino acids. CDR3 nucleotides: TGTGCCAGCAGCCAAGAGGTGGGACCTGAGCAGTTCTTC. It encodes CASSQEVGPEQFF.

V usage is TRBV13 and J usage is TRBJ1-1, with D tentatively TRBD1 (5 bases). V shed 5 bases and J shed 0 bases, with 13 bases lying between them. The germline CDR1 and CDR2 sequences are PRHDT and FYEKMQ (reference sequence). The CDR3 loop spans 15 amino acids. The CDR3 loop is CASSHEGLMNTEAFF. The CDR3 DNA reads as TGTGCCAGCAGCCACGAGGGGCTCATGAACACTGAAGCTTTCTTT.

This clonotype was detected only a few times. The V and J genes are TRBV20-1 and TRBJ1-1, with D possibly matching TRBD1 (5 bases). Trimming removed 2 bases at V and 6 bases at J, with 22 bases between. The CDR3 consists of 16 residues. Looked up from germline, CDR1 is DFQATT and CDR2 is SNEGSKA (reference sequence). CDR3 DNA: TGCAGTGCTAGACCTGCGGGGGGAACGCTGGTCTCTGAAGCTTTCTTT. Its protein is CSARPAGGTLVSEAFF.

This clonotype has just a few counts. V usage is TRBV28 and J usage is TRBJ2-2; 7 bases agree with TRBD1. The length of the CDR3 is 15 residues. The trim removed 5 bases at V and 2 bases at J, leaving 5 bases unmatched. Germline assignment: CDR1 MDHEN and CDR2 SYDVKM. The CDR3 loop reads CASSVQGPNTGELFF. The CDR3 region has the DNA TGTGCCAGCAGTGTACAGGGGCCCAACACCGGGGAGCTGTTTTTT.

This clonotype was seen a few times. The CDR3 DNA sequence: TGCGCCAGCAGCCAAAGTTCCGGGGAGGGGGCCTACCAAGAGACCCAGTACTTC. This translates into CASSQSSGEGAYQETQYF. This sequence joins TRBV4-3 and TRBJ2-5, with D perhaps assigned TRBD1 or TRBD2 (7 bases each). Germline V gene sequence: CDR1 LGHNA, CDR2 YSLEER. V dropped 2 bases and J dropped 0 bases, with 19 bases sitting between them. CDR3 size: 18 residues.

This chain connects TRBV24-1 to TRBJ2-1, with 10 bases identical to TRBD1. Germline CDR1 KGHDR, CDR2 SFDVKD. This CDR3 has 16 amino acids. Trimming took 4 bases from V and 2 from J; bases not matched to a gene: 4. DNA for the CDR3: TGTGCCACCAGTGAGGGGACAGGGGTCACCTACAATGAGCAGTTCTTC. Protein sequence: CATSEGTGVTYNEQFF.

This clonotype was recorded a few times. The J gene is TRBJ2-1, the V gene TRBV7-8; D assignment may be TRBD1 or TRBD2 (5 bases each). The V end was cut by 4 bases, the J end by 3 bases, with 19 bases between. The CDR3 runs 17 residues. The V gene's germline CDR1 is SGHVS and CDR2 FQNEAQ. CDR3 coding DNA: TGTGCCAGCAGCTCGAGATCCTTAGTTGGGGGCTACAATGAGCAGTTCTTC. It yields the protein CASSSRSLVGGYNEQFF.

CDR3 in amino acids: CATRDRGLVDEKLFF. In DNA, the CDR3 is TGTGCCACCCGGGACAGGGGGCTGGTGGATGAAAAACTGTTTTTT. V gene TRBV27 combines with J gene TRBJ1-4; 12 nucleotides line up with TRBD1. This CDR3 is built from 15 residues. CDR1 is MNHEY and CDR2 is SMNVEV in the germline V gene (reference sequence). Germline trimming cut 10 bases from V and 6 bases from J; bases unmatched to any gene: 9.

V gene TRBV20-1 combines with J gene TRBJ2-3, with 12 bases matching TRBD1. Germline V gene lookup returns CDR1 DFQATT and CDR2 SNEGSKA (reference sequence). The CDR3 has 15 amino acids. The junction had 6 bases not matched to a gene; V was cut back by 4 bases and J by 4 bases. The CDR3 coding sequence is TGCAGTGCTACGGGAGGGACAGGGGGCCCAGATACGCAGTATTTT. Amino acids: CSATGGTGGPDTQYF.

The chain is built from TRBV4-1 and TRBJ1-2; 8 bases fit TRBD1. CDR1 MGHRA and CDR2 YSYEKL come from the germline V gene. This CDR3 spans 16 amino acids. The V gene end was trimmed by 3 bases and the J gene end by 8 bases; junction bases not matched to a gene: 14. The CDR3 DNA is TGCGCCAGCAGCCAGGCGGACAGGGACGAGCTAGGGGGCTACACCTTC. Its protein product is CASSQADRDELGGYTF.